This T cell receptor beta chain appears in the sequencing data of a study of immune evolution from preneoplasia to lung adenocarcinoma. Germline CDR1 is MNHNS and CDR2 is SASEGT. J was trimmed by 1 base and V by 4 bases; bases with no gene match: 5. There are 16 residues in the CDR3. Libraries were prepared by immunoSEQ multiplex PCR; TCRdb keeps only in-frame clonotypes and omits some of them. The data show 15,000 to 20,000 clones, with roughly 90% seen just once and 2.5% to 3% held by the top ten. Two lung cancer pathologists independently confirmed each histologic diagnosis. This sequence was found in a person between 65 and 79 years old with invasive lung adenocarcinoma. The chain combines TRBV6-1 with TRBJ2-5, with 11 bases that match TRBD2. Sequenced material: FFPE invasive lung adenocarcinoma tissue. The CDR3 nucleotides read TGTGCCAGCAGTGCCTTAGGGACTAGCGGCCAAGAGACCCAGTACTTC. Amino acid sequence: CASSALGTSGQETQYF.